A selection of T cell receptor beta chains follows, all from one sample in a study of cytomegalovirus exposure and HLA in healthy donors. Data came from immunoSEQ multiplex PCR; TCRdb stores just in-frame clones and leaves some out. The sample yields around 160,000 clones, approximately 85% seen once. Sequencing was carried out using PBMCs. The receptors were sampled from a man between 18 and 29 years old in good health and CMV-seropositive. CDR3s include the opening cysteine and the closing phenylalanine or tryptophan. The D gene is left open where the match is weak. The size entry is marked missing in some rows and otherwise reads once, few, many or a size class.

size,V,D,J,CDR3,DNA
-,TRBV7-9,TRBD1,TRBJ1-6,CASSLIRGHNSPLHF,TGTGCCAGCAGCTTAATAAGGGGGCATAATTCACCCCTCCACTTT
large,TRBV27,TRBD1,TRBJ1-6,CASSIGSGTGFSPLHF,TGTGCCAGCAGCATAGGCTCTGGGACAGGGTTTTCACCCCTCCACTTT
-,TRBV5-1,TRBD2,TRBJ2-7,CASSLSGGLTYEQYF,TGCGCCAGCAGCCTTAGCGGGGGACTTACCTACGAGCAGTACTTC
-,TRBV20-1,-,TRBJ1-1,CSAPLGTEAFF,TGCAGTGCCCCCCTCGGGACTGAAGCTTTCTTT
-,TRBV4-1,-,TRBJ1-5,CASSQVRDSNQPQHF,TGCGCCAGCAGCCAAGTCCGAGATAGCAATCAGCCCCAGCATTTT
-,TRBV5-1,-,TRBJ2-2,CASSLAGLRTDPFF,TGCGCCAGCAGCTTGGCCGGACTGCGGACCGACCCGTTTTTT
-,TRBV6-5,-,TRBJ2-2,CASSVSGELFF,TGTGCCAGCAGCGTATCCGGGGAGCTGTTTTTT
few,TRBV5-7,TRBD2,TRBJ2-1,CASSPSGGTYNEQFF,TGTGCCAGCAGTCCCTCGGGGGGGACTTACAATGAGCAGTTCTTC
-,TRBV5-1,-,TRBJ2-7,CASSLSTGSVYEQYF,TGCGCCAGCAGCTTGTCGACAGGTTCGGTCTACGAGCAGTACTTC
-,TRBV5-1,TRBD1,TRBJ2-7,CASSLNTGGSYEQYF,TGCGCCAGCAGCTTAAATACAGGGGGATCCTACGAGCAGTACTTC
-,TRBV4-3,TRBD2,TRBJ2-1,CASSFARGNEQFF,TGCGCCAGCAGCTTCGCGCGGGGGAATGAGCAGTTCTTC
few,TRBV28,-,TRBJ1-1,CASSQGRWAAFF,TGTGCCAGCAGCCAGGGCCGATGGGCCGCTTTCTTT
-,TRBV19,-,TRBJ2-2,CASSAGLTNTGELFF,TGTGCCAGTAGTGCGGGACTCACGAACACCGGGGAGCTGTTTTTT
few,TRBV9,-,TRBJ1-1,CASQRTALNTEAFF,TGTGCCAGCCAGCGAACCGCCCTTAACACTGAAGCTTTCTTT
-,TRBV5-1,-,TRBJ1-5,CASSRGTNQPQHF,TGCGCCAGCAGCCGGGGGACTAATCAGCCCCAGCATTTT
-,TRBV15,-,TRBJ1-2,CATSRDTHRVYGYTF,TGTGCCACCAGCAGAGATACCCACAGGGTTTATGGCTACACCTTC
few,TRBV7-2,-,TRBJ1-4,CASSPQGEKLFF,TGTGCCAGCAGCCCACAGGGTGAAAAACTGTTTTTT
-,TRBV19,-,TRBJ2-2,CASSTLGGGELFF,TGTGCCAGTAGTACTCTCGGAGGCGGGGAGCTGTTTTTT
-,TRBV6-5,-,TRBJ2-2,CASSYTGTGELFF,TGTGCCAGCAGTTACACCGGCACCGGGGAGCTGTTTTTT
-,TRBV4-1,TRBD2,TRBJ2-2,CASSQDPTALAGAPGELFF,TGCGCCAGCAGCCAAGACCCTACCGCACTAGCGGGGGCTCCCGGGGAGCTGTTTTTT
-,TRBV7-8,TRBD1,TRBJ1-1,CASSTSDRAAAFF,TGTGCCAGCAGCACCTCGGACAGGGCGGCAGCTTTCTTT
-,TRBV27,-,TRBJ1-2,CASTGDETGVEGYTF,TGTGCCAGCACCGGAGACGAGACGGGGGTGGAGGGCTACACCTTC
-,TRBV7-2,-,TRBJ2-3,CATTAASTDTQYF,TGTGCCACCACGGCGGCCAGCACAGATACGCAGTATTTT
-,TRBV19,-,TRBJ1-1,CASSLGADTEAFF,TGTGCCAGTAGTCTGGGGGCTGACACTGAAGCTTTCTTT
-,TRBV18,TRBD1,TRBJ2-1,CASSQGTGENEQFF,TGTGCCAGCTCACAAGGGACAGGGGAGAATGAGCAGTTCTTC
-,TRBV10-3,-,TRBJ1-1,CAISGTQKKLGAVDTEAFF,TGTGCCATCAGTGGGACCCAGAAAAAGTTGGGGGCGGTGGACACTGAAGCTTTCTTT
-,TRBV2,TRBD2,TRBJ2-2,CASSDWGGNTGELFF,TGTGCCAGCAGTGACTGGGGGGGGAACACCGGGGAGCTGTTTTTT
-,TRBV9,-,TRBJ2-7,CASSVERRGEQYF,TGTGCCAGCAGCGTGGAACGGCGAGGGGAGCAGTACTTC
-,TRBV19,TRBD2,TRBJ2-7,CASRVTSGGRRGNEQYF,TGTGCCAGTAGGGTTACGAGCGGGGGCCGCCGTGGGAACGAGCAGTACTTC
-,TRBV28,-,TRBJ1-2,CASSSPAPGNYGYTF,TGTGCCAGCAGCTCGCCGGCCCCGGGTAACTATGGCTACACCTTC
-,TRBV7-2,TRBD2,TRBJ2-1,CASSPWTSGGEQFF,TGTGCCAGCAGCCCTTGGACTAGCGGGGGGGAGCAGTTCTTC
-,TRBV25-1,TRBD1,TRBJ2-2,CASSQGQAFAGELFF,TGTGCCAGCAGCCAGGGACAGGCTTTCGCCGGGGAGCTGTTTTTT
-,TRBV15,TRBD2,TRBJ2-7,CATSGDIGGAEQYF,TGTGCCACCAGCGGCGACATCGGGGGGGCCGAGCAGTACTTC
-,TRBV5-1,-,TRBJ2-7,CASRRTISYEQYF,TGCGCCAGCAGGCGGACAATTTCCTACGAGCAGTACTTC
-,TRBV6-1,-,TRBJ2-1,CARTRPRRFF,TGTGCCAGGACACGACCCCGACGGTTCTTC
-,TRBV29-1,TRBD1,TRBJ2-4,CSVLRTGGTMDIQYF,TGCAGCGTTCTCAGGACAGGGGGCACTATGGACATTCAGTACTTC
-,TRBV19,TRBD1,TRBJ2-5,CASSIRTGEETQYF,TGTGCCAGTAGTATAAGGACAGGGGAAGAGACCCAGTACTTC
-,TRBV11-2,TRBD2,TRBJ2-2,CASSSPHGGVDTGELFF,TGTGCCAGCAGCTCCCCCCACGGGGGGGTAGACACCGGGGAGCTGTTTTTT
once,TRBV2,-,TRBJ1-1,CASTEEGVYTEAFF,TGTGCCAGCACCGAGGAGGGAGTTTACACTGAAGCTTTCTTT
-,TRBV5-1,-,TRBJ1-3,CASSLGPSSGNTIYF,TGCGCCAGCAGCTTGGGGCCAAGCTCTGGAAACACCATATATTTT
-,TRBV7-9,TRBD2,TRBJ2-1,CASSSLAGSSYNEQFF,TGTGCCAGCAGCTCCCTAGCGGGGTCTTCCTACAATGAGCAGTTCTTC
-,TRBV27,TRBD1,TRBJ2-7,CASSFPRPGQGYEQYF,TGTGCCAGCAGTTTTCCGCGACCGGGACAGGGGTACGAGCAGTACTTC
few,TRBV9,-,TRBJ1-5,CASSVHSQRQPQHF,TGTGCCAGCAGCGTACATTCCCAGAGGCAGCCCCAGCATTTT
-,TRBV27,-,TRBJ2-6,CASRQTGANVLTF,TGTGCCAGCAGACAGACTGGGGCCAACGTCCTGACTTTC
-,TRBV11-2,-,TRBJ1-1,CASSLDRLNTEAFF,TGTGCCAGCAGCTTAGACAGGTTGAACACTGAAGCTTTCTTT
-,TRBV5-6,-,TRBJ1-5,CASSQLRGNQPQHF,TGTGCCAGCAGCCAATTAAGGGGGAACCAGCCCCAGCATTTT
once,TRBV18,-,TRBJ2-3,CASSPPGGLADTQYF,TGTGCCAGCTCACCGCCGGGGGGCTTAGCAGATACGCAGTATTTT
-,TRBV30,-,TRBJ1-6,CAWSVQGGADSPLHF,TGTGCCTGGAGTGTACAGGGAGGGGCAGATTCACCCCTCCACTTT
-,TRBV4-1,-,TRBJ2-7,CASSRPESYEQYF,TGCGCCAGCAGCCGCCCGGAGTCCTACGAGCAGTACTTC
-,TRBV2,-,TRBJ2-1,CASSERHYNEQFF,TGTGCCAGCAGTGAACGACATTACAATGAGCAGTTCTTC
few,TRBV5-1,-,TRBJ1-1,CASSLVGVRNTEAFF,TGCGCCAGCAGCTTGGTAGGGGTTCGGAACACTGAAGCTTTCTTT
once,TRBV18,-,TRBJ1-2,CASSRETDYGYTF,TGTGCCAGCTCACGAGAGACAGACTATGGCTACACCTTC
-,TRBV5-1,-,TRBJ1-2,CASSLATPYGYTF,TGCGCCAGCAGCTTGGCGACTCCCTATGGCTACACCTTC
-,TRBV5-6,TRBD1,TRBJ1-2,CASSLGAGGNGYTF,TGTGCCAGCAGCTTGGGGGCAGGGGGCAATGGCTACACCTTC
once,TRBV28,TRBD1,TRBJ2-7,CASSGTDYEQYF,TGTGCCAGCAGTGGGACAGACTACGAGCAGTACTTC
-,TRBV5-6,-,TRBJ2-7,CASSLANRKPHEQYF,TGTGCCAGCAGCTTGGCCAACCGAAAACCCCACGAGCAGTACTTC
-,TRBV27,TRBD1,TRBJ1-2,CASSQNPGQGSNYGYTF,TGTGCCAGCAGTCAGAACCCGGGACAGGGCTCTAACTATGGCTACACCTTC
-,TRBV30,-,TRBJ2-3,CAWNPSLFTDTQYF,TGTGCCTGGAATCCTAGCCTTTTCACAGATACGCAGTATTTT
few,TRBV27,-,TRBJ1-1,CASLQIGNTEAFF,TGTGCCAGCTTACAGATCGGGAACACTGAAGCTTTCTTT
-,TRBV5-6,-,TRBJ2-5,CASSLINPETQYF,TGTGCCAGCAGCTTAATAAATCCAGAGACCCAGTACTTC